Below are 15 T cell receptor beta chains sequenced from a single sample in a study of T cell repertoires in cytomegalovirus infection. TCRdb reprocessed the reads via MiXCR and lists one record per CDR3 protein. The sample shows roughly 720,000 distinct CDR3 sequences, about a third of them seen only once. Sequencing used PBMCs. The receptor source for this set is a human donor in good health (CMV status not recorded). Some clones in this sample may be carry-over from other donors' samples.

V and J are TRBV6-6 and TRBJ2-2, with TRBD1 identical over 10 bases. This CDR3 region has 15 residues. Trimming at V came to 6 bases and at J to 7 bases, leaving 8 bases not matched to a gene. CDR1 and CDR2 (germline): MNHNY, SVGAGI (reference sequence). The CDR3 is CASSRQGASIGELFF. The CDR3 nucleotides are TGTGCCAGCAGCCGACAGGGGGCGTCAATCGGGGAGCTGTTTTTT.

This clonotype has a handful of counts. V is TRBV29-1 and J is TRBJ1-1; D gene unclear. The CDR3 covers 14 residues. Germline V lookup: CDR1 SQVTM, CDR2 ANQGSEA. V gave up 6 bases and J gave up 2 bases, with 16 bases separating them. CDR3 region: CSVWITGFNTEAFF. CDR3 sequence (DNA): TGCAGCGTGTGGATCACCGGATTCAACACTGAAGCTTTCTTT. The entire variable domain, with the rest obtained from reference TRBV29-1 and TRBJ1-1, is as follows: SAVISQKPSRDICQRGTSLTIQCQVDSQVTMMFWYRQQPGQSLTLIATANQGSEATYESGFVIDKFPISRPNLTFSTLTVSNMSPEDSSIYLCSVWITGFNTEAFFGQGTRLTVV.

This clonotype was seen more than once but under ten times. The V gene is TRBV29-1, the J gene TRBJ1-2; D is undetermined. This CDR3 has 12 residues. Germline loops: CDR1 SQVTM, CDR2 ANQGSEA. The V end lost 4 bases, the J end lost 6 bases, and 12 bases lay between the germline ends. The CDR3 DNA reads TGCAGCGTTGTAGGAGGTCTTGATGGCTACACCTTC. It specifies CSVVGGLDGYTF.

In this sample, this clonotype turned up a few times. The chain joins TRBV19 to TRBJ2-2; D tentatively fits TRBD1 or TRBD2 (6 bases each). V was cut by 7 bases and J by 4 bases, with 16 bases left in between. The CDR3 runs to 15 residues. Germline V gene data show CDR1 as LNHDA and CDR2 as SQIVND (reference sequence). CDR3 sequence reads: CASTNSRGGTGELFF. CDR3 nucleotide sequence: TGTGCCAGTACAAATTCCAGGGGAGGCACCGGGGAGCTGTTTTTT. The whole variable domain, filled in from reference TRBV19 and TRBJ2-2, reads DGGITQSPKYLFRKEGQNVTLSCEQNLNHDAMYWYRQDPGQGLRLIYYSQIVNDFQKGDIAEGYSVSREKKESFPLTVTSAQKNPTAFYLCASTNSRGGTGELFFGEGSRLTVL.

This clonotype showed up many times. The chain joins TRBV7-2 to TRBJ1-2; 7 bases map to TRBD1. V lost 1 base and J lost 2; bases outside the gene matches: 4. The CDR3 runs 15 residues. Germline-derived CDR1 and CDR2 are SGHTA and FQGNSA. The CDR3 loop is CASSLGQGRNYGYTF. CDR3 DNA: TGTGCCAGCAGCTTAGGACAGGGTCGGAACTATGGCTACACCTTC.

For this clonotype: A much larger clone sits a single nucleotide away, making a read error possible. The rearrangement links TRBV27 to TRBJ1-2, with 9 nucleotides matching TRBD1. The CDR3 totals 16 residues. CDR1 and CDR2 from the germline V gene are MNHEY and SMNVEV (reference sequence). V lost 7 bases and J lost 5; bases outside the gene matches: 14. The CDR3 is CASIFSQGASKYGYTF. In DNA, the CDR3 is TGTGCCAGCATTTTCTCACAGGGGGCGAGTAAATATGGCTACACCTTC.

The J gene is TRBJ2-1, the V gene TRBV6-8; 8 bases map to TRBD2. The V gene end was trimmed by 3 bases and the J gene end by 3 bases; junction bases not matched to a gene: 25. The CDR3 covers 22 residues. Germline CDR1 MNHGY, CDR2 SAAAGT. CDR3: CASSYNPGGEGESGSGYNEQFF. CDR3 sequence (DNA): TGTGCCAGCAGTTATAATCCCGGGGGGGAGGGCGAATCTGGGTCTGGCTACAATGAGCAGTTCTTC.

Here the CDR3 DNA reads TGTGCCAGCAGTCGAGTATCCGAACTTGGTGAGCAGTTCTTC. Its protein is CASSRVSELGEQFF. This chain connects TRBV2 to TRBJ2-1, with unresolved D. The V end was cut by 5 bases, the J end by 9 bases, with 17 bases between. Germline values: CDR1 SNHLY, CDR2 FYNNEI. The CDR3 consists of 14 residues.

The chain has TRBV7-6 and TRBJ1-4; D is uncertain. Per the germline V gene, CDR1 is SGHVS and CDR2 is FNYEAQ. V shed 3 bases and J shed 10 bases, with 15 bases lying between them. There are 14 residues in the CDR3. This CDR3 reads CASSLSRTKGKLFF. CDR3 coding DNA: TGTGCCAGCAGCTTGAGCAGGACTAAGGGAAAACTGTTTTTT.

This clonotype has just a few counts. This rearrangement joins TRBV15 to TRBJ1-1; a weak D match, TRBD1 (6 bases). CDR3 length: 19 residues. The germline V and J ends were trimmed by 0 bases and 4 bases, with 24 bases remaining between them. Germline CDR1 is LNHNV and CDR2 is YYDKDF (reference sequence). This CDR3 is CATSREASGANQGTTEAFF. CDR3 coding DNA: TGTGCCACCAGCAGAGAGGCATCAGGGGCCAACCAAGGTACCACTGAAGCTTTCTTT.

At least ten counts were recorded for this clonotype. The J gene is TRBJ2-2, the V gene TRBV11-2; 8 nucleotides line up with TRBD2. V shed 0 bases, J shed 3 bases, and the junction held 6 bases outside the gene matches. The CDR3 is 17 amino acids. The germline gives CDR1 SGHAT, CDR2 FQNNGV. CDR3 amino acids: CASSLDLREAHTGELFF. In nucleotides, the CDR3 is TGTGCCAGCAGCTTAGATCTGCGGGAGGCCCACACCGGGGAGCTGTTTTTT.

In nucleotides, the CDR3 is TGTGCCAGCAGTGAATGGGGGGCGAACACTGAAGCTTTCTTT. This encodes CASSEWGANTEAFF. This chain links TRBV25-1 with TRBJ1-1; TRBD1 might be the D (6 bases). CDR1 and CDR2 (germline): MGHDK, SYGVNS. This CDR3 is 14 amino acids long. V was clipped by 1 base and J by 1 base, with 7 bases between them. Supplemented by reference TRBV25-1 and TRBJ1-1, the full variable domain reads EADIYQTPRYLVIGTGKKITLECSQTMGHDKMYWYQQDPGMELHLIHYSYGVNSTEKGDLSSESTVSRIRTEHFPLTLESARPSHTSQYLCASSEWGANTEAFFGQGTRLTVV.

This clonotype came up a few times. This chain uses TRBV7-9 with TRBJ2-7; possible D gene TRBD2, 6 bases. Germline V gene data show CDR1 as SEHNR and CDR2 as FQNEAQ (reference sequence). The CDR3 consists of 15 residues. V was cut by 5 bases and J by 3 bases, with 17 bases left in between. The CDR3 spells CASSPRGASVYEQYF. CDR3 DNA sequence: TGTGCCAGCAGCCCCCGAGGGGCTAGCGTCTACGAGCAGTACTTC. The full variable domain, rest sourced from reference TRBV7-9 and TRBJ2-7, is DTGVSQNPRHKITKRGQNVTFRCDPISEHNRLYWYRQTLGQGPEFLTYFQNEAQLEKSRLLSDRFSAERPKGSFSTLEIQRTEQGDSAMYLCASSPRGASVYEQYFGPGTRLTVT.

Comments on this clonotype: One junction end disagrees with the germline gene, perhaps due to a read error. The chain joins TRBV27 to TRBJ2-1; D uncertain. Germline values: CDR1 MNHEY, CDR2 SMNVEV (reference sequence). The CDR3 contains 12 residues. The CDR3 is CASSLSWGDHLF. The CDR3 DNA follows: TGTGCCAGCAGTTTATCGTGGGGTGATCATTTATTC.

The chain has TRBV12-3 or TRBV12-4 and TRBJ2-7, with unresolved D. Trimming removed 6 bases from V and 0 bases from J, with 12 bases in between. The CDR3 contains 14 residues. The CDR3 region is CASSPTAASYEQYF. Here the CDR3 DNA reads TGTGCCAGCAGCCCGACCGCCGCCTCCTACGAGCAGTACTTC.